A selection of T cell receptor beta chains follows, all from one sample in a study of shared clonotypes between healthy human individuals. Method: immunoSEQ multiplex PCR; TCRdb's copy keeps in-frame clones and lacks some. Of around 2,000,000 clones listed, 93% were seen once; the top ten hold 1.5% to 2%. Sequenced input: naive CD8+ T cells from PBMCs. The receptors come from a man younger than 30 in good health. Some clones in this sample may be carry-over from other donors' samples. CDR3s include the opening cysteine and the closing phenylalanine or tryptophan. Fields, in order: clone size, V gene, D gene, J gene, CDR3 DNA, CDR3 protein. A D gene is named only where the DNA matches it firmly. Part of the rows lack a size; the others show once, few, many or a class for expanded clones.

size: .
V: TRBV7-9
D: .
J: TRBJ1-4
DNA: TGTGCCAGCAGCTCAGACAGATCGGCGGGAACTAATGAAAAACTGTTTTTT
CDR3: CASSSDRSAGTNEKLFF

size: .
V: TRBV27
D: .
J: TRBJ2-7
DNA: TGTGCCAGCGGTCGGGGGGCGACCCCCTACGAGCAGTACTTC
CDR3: CASGRGATPYEQYF

size: .
V: TRBV5-1
D: .
J: TRBJ2-1
DNA: TGCGCCAGCAGCCCCTACTCCGATAAAGAGCAGTTCTTC
CDR3: CASSPYSDKEQFF

size: .
V: TRBV7-9
D: .
J: TRBJ1-2
DNA: TGTGCCAGCAGCTTAGCTTCGGCAGTCTTTACGGGCTACACCTTC
CDR3: CASSLASAVFTGYTF

size: .
V: TRBV5-5
D: TRBD2
J: TRBJ2-2
DNA: TGTGCCAGCAGCCCGGGACTAGCGGAGAAAGACACCGGGGAGCTGTTTTTT
CDR3: CASSPGLAEKDTGELFF

size: .
V: TRBV7-9
D: .
J: TRBJ1-5
DNA: TGTGCCAGCAGCCCCCAAAATCGATTGGGAAGCAATCAGCCCCAGCATTTT
CDR3: CASSPQNRLGSNQPQHF

size: .
V: TRBV6-4
D: .
J: TRBJ2-1
DNA: TGTGCCAGCAGTGACGGAGGGAACTCCTACAATGAGCAGTTCTTC
CDR3: CASSDGGNSYNEQFF

size: once
V: TRBV5-1
D: TRBD2
J: TRBJ2-7
DNA: TGCGCCAGCAGCCCCGGGAGGGGGACTGGGATCTACGAGCAGTACTTC
CDR3: CASSPGRGTGIYEQYF

size: .
V: TRBV7-9
D: .
J: TRBJ1-1
DNA: TGTGCCAGCAGCTTAGTCCCGGGACTAAAAATGAACACTGAAGCTTTCTTT
CDR3: CASSLVPGLKMNTEAFF

size: once
V: TRBV7-9
D: .
J: TRBJ2-3
DNA: TGTGCCAGCAGCGCATCCGGGACGGCTAGCACAGATACGCAGTATTTT
CDR3: CASSASGTASTDTQYF

size: .
V: TRBV21-1
D: .
J: TRBJ2-5
DNA: TGTGCCAGCAGCTCCCACCCTATCACTAGCGGGAGGTCCCTCCAAGAGACCCAGTACTTC
CDR3: CASSSHPITSGRSLQETQYF

size: once
V: TRBV4-3
D: .
J: TRBJ1-6
DNA: TGCGCCAGCAGCCAAGACGTGGCCCTTATGGGAAGTCATTCACCCCTCCACTTT
CDR3: CASSQDVALMGSHSPLHF

size: .
V: TRBV19
D: TRBD1
J: TRBJ2-4
DNA: TGTGCCAGTACAGGGACAGGAGCCAAAAACATTCAGTACTTC
CDR3: CASTGTGAKNIQYF

size: .
V: TRBV6-6
D: .
J: TRBJ2-7
DNA: TGTGCCAGCAGTTACTCCAACAGGAGATCCTCCTACGAGCAGTACTTC
CDR3: CASSYSNRRSSYEQYF

size: .
V: TRBV7-9
D: TRBD1
J: TRBJ1-4
DNA: TGTGCCAGCAGCACTAGACAGGGCCCGGGGGATGAAAAACTGTTTTTT
CDR3: CASSTRQGPGDEKLFF

size: .
V: TRBV29-1
D: TRBD1
J: TRBJ2-5
DNA: TGCAGCGCATGGACAGGGAGACGCCAAGAGACCCAGTACTTC
CDR3: CSAWTGRRQETQYF

size: once
V: TRBV10-3
D: .
J: TRBJ2-7
DNA: TGTGCCATCAGTGAGGGTCTTGTGCAACCCTACGAGCAGTACTTC
CDR3: CAISEGLVQPYEQYF

size: .
V: TRBV2
D: TRBD1
J: TRBJ1-1
DNA: TGTGCCAGCTGGGACAGGGGAGGCACTGAAGCTTTCTTT
CDR3: CASWDRGGTEAFF

size: .
V: TRBV28
D: .
J: TRBJ1-2
DNA: TGTGCCAGCAGTTTATCTAGGGGAAACCTTAACTATGGCTACACCTTC
CDR3: CASSLSRGNLNYGYTF

size: .
V: TRBV9
D: .
J: TRBJ2-7
DNA: TGTGCCAGCAGCGTTTTTCTGACCACCGAGCAGTACTTC
CDR3: CASSVFLTTEQYF

size: .
V: TRBV7-2
D: .
J: TRBJ1-1
DNA: TGTGCCAGCAGCTTAATCGGGACAATTAAGACTGAAGCTTTCTTT
CDR3: CASSLIGTIKTEAFF

size: .
V: TRBV5-6
D: TRBD1
J: TRBJ1-2
DNA: TGTGCCAGCATCACGACAGGGATGGCTAACTATGGCTACACCTTC
CDR3: CASITTGMANYGYTF

size: .
V: TRBV15
D: TRBD1
J: TRBJ2-7
DNA: TGTGCCACCAGCTTAGGACAGGTCTCCTACGAGCAGTACTTC
CDR3: CATSLGQVSYEQYF

size: .
V: TRBV19
D: .
J: TRBJ2-6
DNA: TGTGCCAGTAGTATTCAGGACTCTGGGGCCAACGTCCTGACTTTC
CDR3: CASSIQDSGANVLTF

size: .
V: TRBV28
D: TRBD2
J: TRBJ2-1
DNA: TGTGCCAGCAGTTGGACTAGCGGGGTAGTCAATGAGCAGTTCTTC
CDR3: CASSWTSGVVNEQFF

size: .
V: TRBV27
D: .
J: TRBJ2-5
DNA: TGTGCCAGCAGTCCTTCCGGGACATGGGGTTGGGAGACCCAGTACTTC
CDR3: CASSPSGTWGWETQYF

size: .
V: TRBV11-2
D: .
J: TRBJ1-3
DNA: TGTGCCAGCAGGGCGGGTCGCTCTGGAAACACCATATATTTT
CDR3: CASRAGRSGNTIYF

size: .
V: TRBV11-3
D: .
J: TRBJ2-7
DNA: TGTGCCAGCAGCTTTGGCAGGGCCTACGAGCAGTACTTC
CDR3: CASSFGRAYEQYF

size: few
V: TRBV30
D: .
J: TRBJ1-1
DNA: TGTGCCTGGAGTGAAGACAGACACCTGAACACTGAAGCTTTCTTT
CDR3: CAWSEDRHLNTEAFF

size: .
V: TRBV30
D: TRBD2
J: TRBJ2-4
DNA: TGTGCCTGGACCCCGTGGGGGGGGGCCAAAAACATTCAGTACTTC
CDR3: CAWTPWGGAKNIQYF

size: .
V: TRBV28
D: .
J: TRBJ1-1
DNA: TGTGCCAGCAGTTCGGACCTGAACACTGAAGCTTTCTTT
CDR3: CASSSDLNTEAFF

size: .
V: TRBV9
D: TRBD2
J: TRBJ2-7
DNA: TGTGCCAGCAGCGTAGGTTCTAGCGGAGGCTACGAGCAGTACTTC
CDR3: CASSVGSSGGYEQYF

size: .
V: TRBV4-1
D: TRBD2
J: TRBJ2-1
DNA: TGCGCCAGCAGCTCGACTAGCGGGAGGTACAATGAGCAGTTCTTC
CDR3: CASSSTSGRYNEQFF

size: .
V: TRBV7-3
D: TRBD2
J: TRBJ2-7
DNA: TGTGCCAGCGGGCGGGGAGGGACCTACGAGCAGTACTTC
CDR3: CASGRGGTYEQYF

size: .
V: TRBV9
D: .
J: TRBJ2-3
DNA: TGTGCCAGCAGCGTAGACGGGACTAGCACAGATACGCAGTATTTT
CDR3: CASSVDGTSTDTQYF

size: .
V: TRBV28
D: .
J: TRBJ1-2
DNA: TGTGCCAGCAGTTTCTCCAGACAGACAGCGCTTAGCGGCTATGGCTACACCTTC
CDR3: CASSFSRQTALSGYGYTF

size: .
V: TRBV9
D: TRBD1
J: TRBJ1-1
DNA: TGTGCCAGCAGCGGGCCAGGGGGCTCGTCTGAAGCTTTCTTT
CDR3: CASSGPGGSSEAFF

size: .
V: TRBV5-1
D: .
J: TRBJ2-1
DNA: TGCGCCAGCAGCCCGCCCTCCTACAATGAGCAGTTCTTC
CDR3: CASSPPSYNEQFF

size: .
V: TRBV4-3
D: TRBD2
J: TRBJ2-3
DNA: TGCGCCAGCAGCCGCACTACTAGCGGGAGGGCCCAGACAGATACGCAGTATTTT
CDR3: CASSRTTSGRAQTDTQYF

size: .
V: TRBV29-1
D: .
J: TRBJ2-1
DNA: TGCAGCGTTGTCACGGGGGCGATGCTCAATGAGCAGTTCTTC
CDR3: CSVVTGAMLNEQFF

size: once
V: TRBV27
D: .
J: TRBJ2-4
DNA: TGTGCCAGCAGTTTGGGGTGGGGTGCCAAAAACATTCAGTACTTC
CDR3: CASSLGWGAKNIQYF

size: .
V: TRBV7-9
D: TRBD1
J: TRBJ2-2
DNA: TGTGCCAGCAGCTCTACAGGGGGCGCGGGCACCGGGGAGCTGTTTTTT
CDR3: CASSSTGGAGTGELFF

size: .
V: TRBV18
D: .
J: TRBJ2-7
DNA: TGTGCCAGCTCATCGGGCGGCGGGGCGTACGAGCAGTACTTC
CDR3: CASSSGGGAYEQYF

size: .
V: TRBV9
D: TRBD1
J: TRBJ2-5
DNA: TGTGCCAGCAGCACTAGACAGGGTGGTTCAGAGACCCAGTACTTC
CDR3: CASSTRQGGSETQYF

size: .
V: TRBV6-1
D: .
J: TRBJ1-1
DNA: TGTGCCAGCAGCGTTTCCTCTGAAGCTTTCTTT
CDR3: CASSVSSEAFF

size: .
V: TRBV25-1
D: .
J: TRBJ2-3
DNA: TGTGCCAGCAGTGAATCTGGCTGGATTGGCAGCACAGATACGCAGTATTTT
CDR3: CASSESGWIGSTDTQYF

size: once
V: TRBV4-1
D: TRBD2
J: TRBJ2-1
DNA: TGCGCCAGCAGCCCCCCGACGGGACTAGCGGCCTACAATGAGCAGTTCTTC
CDR3: CASSPPTGLAAYNEQFF

size: .
V: TRBV11-2
D: .
J: TRBJ1-2
DNA: TGTGCCAGCAGCTTAGACGCAGGGAGTAACTATGGCTACACCTTC
CDR3: CASSLDAGSNYGYTF

size: .
V: TRBV27
D: .
J: TRBJ2-2
DNA: TGTGCCAGCAGCCCCCCCCGGATCAGGGAGGTCGGCGGGGAGCTGTTTTTT
CDR3: CASSPPRIREVGGELFF

size: .
V: TRBV28
D: .
J: TRBJ1-1
DNA: TGTGCCAGCAGTTTTATACTGAACACTGAAGCTTTCTTT
CDR3: CASSFILNTEAFF

size: .
V: TRBV7-9
D: .
J: TRBJ2-3
DNA: TGTGCCAGCAGCCCCGGGCCTAACACAGATACGCAGTATTTT
CDR3: CASSPGPNTDTQYF

size: .
V: TRBV9
D: .
J: TRBJ2-3
DNA: TGTGCCAGCAGCGTAGCACTAGCTCTGGATACGCAGTATTTT
CDR3: CASSVALALDTQYF

size: .
V: TRBV4-3
D: .
J: TRBJ2-7
DNA: TGCGCCAGCAGCCAAAAACAGGGTTACGAGCAGTACTTC
CDR3: CASSQKQGYEQYF

size: .
V: TRBV29-1
D: .
J: TRBJ1-2
DNA: TGCAGCGGTGAGCGAGGGGGAGATGGCTACACCTTC
CDR3: CSGERGGDGYTF

size: .
V: TRBV7-9
D: .
J: TRBJ2-4
DNA: TGTGCCAGCAGCTTAGCCTGGGACCCCAAAAACATTCAGTACTTC
CDR3: CASSLAWDPKNIQYF